A selection of T cell receptor beta chains follows, all from one sample in a study of T cell repertoires in cytomegalovirus infection. MiXCR, applied by TCRdb to the reads, yields one record per CDR3 protein. The sample contains 450,000 to 550,000 distinct CDR3 sequences, more than 15% of which appear only once. Sequenced input: CD8+ T cells from PBMCs. The receptors originated from a human donor in good health (CMV status not recorded). Some clones in this sample may be carry-over from other donors' samples. Both conserved end residues are part of each CDR3. Fields, in order: CDR3 protein, CDR3 DNA, V gene, J gene, clone size, D gene. The D gene is left open where the match is weak. Clone size is shown for a subset of rows, as once, few, many or a class of expanded clone.

CDR3: CASSRTGADEKLFF; DNA: TGTGCCAGCAGTAGGACAGGGGCGGATGAAAAACTGTTTTTT; V: TRBV2; J: TRBJ1-4; size: few; D: TRBD1
CDR3: CSVEEDRGSGGELFF; DNA: TGCAGCGTTGAGGAGGACAGGGGATCAGGCGGGGAGCTGTTTTTT; V: TRBV29-1; J: TRBJ2-2; size: few; D: TRBD1
CDR3: CASSLSGLAGDYEQYF; DNA: TGTGCCAGCAGCCTCTCCGGGTTAGCGGGAGACTACGAGCAGTACTTC; V: TRBV12-3/TRBV12-4; J: TRBJ2-7; size: few; D: TRBD2
CDR3: CASSSRTGLDEQYF; DNA: TGTGCCAGCAGTTCCAGGACAGGGCTGGACGAGCAGTACTTC; V: TRBV27; J: TRBJ2-7; size: few; D: TRBD1
CDR3: CASSSTRLGGTSGSYEQYF; DNA: TGTGCCAGTAGTTCAACTAGGCTTGGTGGGACTAGCGGGAGCTACGAGCAGTACTTC; V: TRBV19; J: TRBJ2-7; size: many; D: TRBD2
CDR3: CASSFRGDPYGGYTF; DNA: TGTGCCAGCAGCTTTAGGGGAGACCCCTATGGGGGCTACACCTTC; V: TRBV7-6; J: TRBJ1-2; size: many; D: .
CDR3: CASSLDPRVTEAFF; DNA: TGTGCCAGCAGCTTAGACCCTAGAGTTACTGAAGCTTTCTTT; V: TRBV11-2; J: TRBJ1-1; size: .; D: .
CDR3: CASSSFGGLQETQYF; DNA: TGTGCCAGCAGCTCCTTCGGGGGCTTACAAGAGACCCAGTACTTC; V: TRBV7-3; J: TRBJ2-5; size: many; D: .
CDR3: CASSQVPRGTDTQYF; DNA: TGTGCCAGCAGCCAAGTCCCCCGGGGGACAGATACGCAGTATTTT; V: TRBV3-1; J: TRBJ2-3; size: .; D: .
CDR3: CASRDRGNQPQHF; DNA: TGTGCCAGTAGGGACAGGGGTAATCAGCCCCAGCATTTT; V: TRBV19; J: TRBJ1-5; size: .; D: TRBD1
CDR3: CGEGQGAPGYTF; DNA: TGCGGGGAGGGACAGGGGGCGCCTGGCTACACCTTC; V: TRBV29-1; J: TRBJ1-2; size: .; D: TRBD1
CDR3: CASSAVAGGFTDTQYF; DNA: TGTGCCAGCAGCGCCGTGGCGGGAGGTTTCACAGATACGCAGTATTTT; V: TRBV9; J: TRBJ2-3; size: .; D: TRBD2
CDR3: CASSLGTGGFADTQYF; DNA: TGTGCCAGCAGCTTAGGGACAGGGGGATTTGCAGATACGCAGTATTTT; V: TRBV5-5; J: TRBJ2-3; size: many; D: TRBD1
CDR3: CAISVGDYGYTF; DNA: TGTGCCATCAGTGTTGGAGATTATGGCTACACCTTC; V: TRBV10-3; J: TRBJ1-2; size: .; D: .
CDR3: CASSLIPGQDTGELFF; DNA: TGTGCCAGCAGTTTAATTCCGGGACAGGACACCGGGGAGCTGTTTTTT; V: TRBV27; J: TRBJ2-2; size: many; D: TRBD1
CDR3: CASSPIDRVETQYF; DNA: TGTGCCAGCAGCCCAATCGACAGGGTGGAGACCCAGTACTTC; V: TRBV7-9; J: TRBJ2-5; size: many; D: TRBD1
CDR3: CASSPPRRISSYNEQFF; DNA: TGTGCCAGCAGTCCCCCCCGAAGGATCAGCTCCTACAATGAGCAGTTCTTC; V: TRBV27; J: TRBJ2-1; size: many; D: .